This TCR beta chain derives from a study of vaccination effects on CD4 cells after COVID-19. Study details: Post-vaccine samples followed the second dose by a median of 72 days.

This clone was observed a handful of times. As yet, its antigen is unknown. The V gene lost 2 bases and the J gene lost 0 bases, with 8 bases spanning the gap. Per the germline V gene, CDR1 is SGHAT and CDR2 is FQNNGV. The CDR3 loop spans 14 amino acids. Regarding the study as a whole: Just 1 of 255 vaccine-induced clones in healthy recipients was cross-reactive. The study enrolled few convalescent patients and sampled no early post-infection timepoints.

After expansion with viral peptide pools in the ViraFEST assay, antigen-specific CD4+ T cells were sequenced. When around 10 days of culture had elapsed, CD4+ T cells were isolated. Everyone in the study got two shots of either the BNT162b2 or mRNA-1273 vaccine. Both day 3 and day 7 saw half the medium replaced with IL-2 medium. Here immunoSEQ multiplex PCR was the method, and the copy in TCRdb shows in-frame clones only, minus some. This table has 80,000 to 95,000 clones, over 75% appearing once. The rearrangement joins TRBV11-2 to TRBJ2-7; D perhaps matches TRBD1 (6 bases). Source: CD4+ T cells from PBMCs cultured with HCoV-OC43 spike peptides, taken after COVID-19 vaccination. Subset described: HCoV-OC43 spike overlapping peptide pool stimulation. The sequence came from a human donor who received a COVID-19 vaccine. In nucleotides, the CDR3 is TGTGCCAGCAGCTTAAGGGACACCTCCTACGAGCAGTACGTC. Residues: CASSLRDTSYEQYV.